Each of the 17 T cell receptor beta chains below was sequenced from the same sample in a study of cytomegalovirus exposure and HLA in healthy donors. This PCR relied on a set of 60 Vbeta primers and 13 Jbeta primers. Generated by immunoSEQ multiplex PCR, the TCRdb table keeps only in-frame clones and is missing some. The sample holds 130,000 or so clones; roughly 70% are singletons and the top ten take around 7%. Sequences were obtained from PBMCs. The receptors derive from a man aged 35 to 55 in good health and CMV-seropositive.

The gene calls are TRBV6-4 and TRBJ1-1, with TRBD1 identical over 10 bases. V shed 4 bases and J 4 bases; nucleotides not matched to a gene: 3. The length of the CDR3 is 14 residues. CDR1 is MRHNA and CDR2 is SNTAGT in the germline V gene. CDR3: CASSAGTGVTEAFF. The CDR3 DNA reads TGTGCCAGCAGTGCCGGGACAGGGGTCACTGAAGCTTTCTTT.

The chain carries TRBV5-4 and TRBJ1-4; the D gene is possibly TRBD1 (5 bases). Trimming stripped 4 bases from V and 7 bases from J, with 17 bases between. Per germline, CDR1 SGHNT and CDR2 YYREEE (reference sequence). The CDR3 loop spans 15 amino acids. This chain's CDR3 is CASSRQGLDSEKLFF. CDR3 DNA sequence: TGTGCCAGCAGCCGTCAGGGTTTAGACAGTGAAAAACTGTTTTTT.

The chain uses TRBV7-9 and TRBJ1-2; D gene ambiguous. The V gene's germline CDR1 is SEHNR and CDR2 FQNEAQ (reference sequence). V dropped 1 base and J dropped 8 bases, with 14 bases sitting between them. The CDR3 is 14 residues long. In DNA, the CDR3 is TGTGCCAGCAGCTTAGGAATTTGGGAGGACGGCTACACCTTC. Protein sequence: CASSLGIWEDGYTF.

The V and J genes are TRBV11-1 and TRBJ1-6; tentatively, D is TRBD1 (6 bases). The germline gives CDR1 SGHAT, CDR2 FQDESV (reference sequence). Trimming removed 0 bases from V and 6 bases from J, with 9 bases in between. The CDR3 has 15 residues. This CDR3 is CASSLAGTSNSPLHF. The CDR3 DNA follows: TGTGCCAGCAGCTTAGCCGGGACATCTAATTCACCCCTCCACTTT.

The chain is built from TRBV5-7 and TRBJ2-7; possibly TRBD2 for D (6 bases). TRBV5-7 is an open reading frame, and its role is uncertain. This CDR3 comprises 11 residues. The ends were cut back, 4 bases at V and 9 bases at J, with 11 bases in the middle. The CDR3 coding sequence is TGTGCCAGCAGCCCCGCCGGGGGGCAGTACTTC. Translated, it gives CASSPAGGQYF.

The chain combines TRBV5-1 with TRBJ1-2; D might be TRBD1 (5 bases). CDR1 and CDR2 (germline): SGHRS, YFSETQ. The CDR3 totals 17 residues. V lost 0 bases to trimming and J lost 4 bases, with 19 bases between them. The CDR3 bases are TGCGCCAGCAGCTTGGGGACATCGAACCACTTCCCCTATGGCTACACCTTC. Translating it yields CASSLGTSNHFPYGYTF.

The chain is built from TRBV27 and TRBJ2-3, with TRBD2 as a possible D gene (6 bases). The CDR3 length is 12 residues. V gave up 4 bases and J gave up 6 bases, with 8 bases separating them. Germline loops: CDR1 MNHEY, CDR2 SMNVEV (reference sequence). CDR3 in amino acids: CASSYRGDTQYF. The CDR3 DNA reads as TGTGCCAGCAGTTACCGGGGGGATACGCAGTATTTT.

This sequence joins TRBV27 and TRBJ1-2; tentative D call: TRBD1 (6 bases). The germline CDR1 and CDR2 sequences are MNHEY and SMNVEV (reference sequence). Trimming cost V 1 base and J 2 bases, with 20 bases left between them. CDR3 length equals 18 residues. CDR3 in amino acids: CASSLYSPQGHMNYGYTF. The CDR3 DNA reads TGTGCCAGCAGTTTATATTCCCCACAGGGCCATATGAACTATGGCTACACCTTC.

Notes on this clone: Germline and junction disagree at one end, which may indicate a read error. V is TRBV7-9 and J is TRBJ2-6; D is possibly TRBD2 (6 bases). This CDR3 region has 17 residues. Germline CDR1 is SEHNR and CDR2 is FQNEAQ (reference sequence). The CDR3 sequence: CSSSLTGDSSGANVLTF. In DNA form, the CDR3 reads TGTTCCAGCAGCTTAACGGGGGATTCCTCTGGGGCCAACGTCCTGACTTTC. The entire variable domain, with the rest obtained from reference TRBV7-9 and TRBJ2-6, is as follows: DTGVSQNPRHKITKRGQNVTFRCDPISEHNRLYWYRQTLGQGPEFLTYFQNEAQLEKSRLLSDRFSAERPKGSFSTLEIQRTEQGDSAMYLCSSSLTGDSSGANVLTFGAGSRLTVL.

This clone was seen once. This chain uses TRBV28 with TRBJ1-2; no clear D. Germline lookup yields CDR1 MDHEN and CDR2 SYDVKM. Between the trimmed V and J ends, which lost 2 bases and 4 bases, there was a span of 11 bases. This CDR3 spans 14 amino acids. The CDR3, as DNA: TGTGCCAGCAGTTTAAGCCTGGAGGGCTATGGCTACACCTTC. Protein sequence: CASSLSLEGYGYTF.

This sequence joins TRBV5-1 and TRBJ2-2; a weak D match, TRBD2 (5 bases). Germline V gene data show CDR1 as SGHRS and CDR2 as YFSETQ. Trimming took off 6 bases at V and 3 bases at J, with 15 bases between the two ends. The CDR3 runs to 15 residues. CDR3 in DNA: TGCGCCAGCATCCGGAGGAGCGGCGACACCGGGGAGCTGTTTTTT. Amino acid sequence: CASIRRSGDTGELFF.

The chain recombines TRBV7-9 with TRBJ1-1; no firm D call. Trimming took 1 base from V and 8 from J, leaving 8 bases between them. The CDR3 loop spans 12 amino acids. Germline lookup yields CDR1 SEHNR and CDR2 FQNEAQ (reference sequence). CDR3 region: CASSLDEGEAFF. The CDR3 DNA reads as TGTGCCAGCAGCTTAGATGAGGGAGAAGCTTTCTTT.

The chain employs TRBV18 and TRBJ2-2; a weak D match, TRBD1 (6 bases). The length of the CDR3 is 14 residues. CDR1 and CDR2 (germline): KGHSH, LQKENI. The V end was cut by 5 bases, the J end by 4 bases, with 11 bases between. The CDR3 spells CASSEAGVTGELFF. CDR3 DNA: TGTGCCAGCTCAGAGGCAGGGGTCACCGGGGAGCTGTTTTTT.

The rearrangement links TRBV19 to TRBJ1-5; 8 bases fit TRBD1. J gave up 6 bases and V 3 bases, and 10 bases lay outside the gene matches. This CDR3 comprises 16 residues. The germline V gene encodes CDR1 LNHDA and CDR2 SQIVND (reference sequence). The CDR3 here is CASSIGQGNWIQPQHF. The CDR3 nucleotides are TGTGCCAGTAGTATCGGACAGGGTAACTGGATTCAGCCCCAGCATTTT.

This chain links TRBV27 with TRBJ2-3; TRBD1 agrees at 7 bases. The CDR3 runs 22 residues. V was pared by 2 bases and J by 0 bases, with 23 bases of the junction left unmatched. Germline CDR1 MNHEY, CDR2 SMNVEV (reference sequence). CDR3 sequence: CASSLERFFGRDRKTSTDTQYF. The CDR3 DNA is TGTGCCAGCAGTTTAGAACGGTTCTTTGGACGGGACAGAAAAACTAGCACAGATACGCAGTATTTT.

The chain links TRBV5-6 to TRBJ2-5; D is uncertain. V lost 0 bases and J lost 7, with 10 bases in between. This CDR3 contains 13 residues. CDR1 and CDR2 (germline): SGHDT, YYEEEE. CDR3 sequence reads: CASSLGQEATQYF. The CDR3 DNA reads as TGTGCCAGCAGCTTGGGTCAGGAAGCGACCCAGTACTTC.

The chain has TRBV5-1 and TRBJ1-5; D gene ambiguous. Trimming stripped 0 bases from V and 0 bases from J, with 7 bases between. Per the germline V gene, CDR1 is SGHRS and CDR2 is YFSETQ. The CDR3 covers 15 residues. In DNA form, the CDR3 reads TGCGCCAGCAGCTTGGTCGGAGATAGCAATCAGCCCCAGCATTTT. It translates to CASSLVGDSNQPQHF.